This entry lists 5 T cell receptor beta chains sequenced from one sample in a study of blood T cell repertoires in COVID-19. The repertoire was sequenced with immunoSEQ multiplex PCR; TCRdb's copy has only in-frame clones and lacks some. The sample lists approximately 220,000 clones; approximately 86% were seen once. Sequenced material: PBMCs or T cells enriched from blood (not recorded which). These receptors all come from a woman younger than 45 who had been exposed to COVID-19.

This clone showed up just a few times. This chain uses TRBV10-3 with TRBJ2-2; 9 bases align to TRBD1. CDR3 length equals 15 residues. The germline V gene has CDR1 ENHRY and CDR2 SYGVKD. Trimming removed 8 bases from V and 0 bases from J; junction bases left unmatched: 4. DNA for the CDR3: TGTGCCATCTCGAGACAGGGGGCGAACACCGGGGAGCTGTTTTTT. It specifies CAISRQGANTGELFF.

The rearrangement links TRBV14 to TRBJ1-4; 9 positions match TRBD1. The CDR3 is made up of 17 amino acids. Per the germline V gene, CDR1 is SGHDN and CDR2 is FVKESK. Unmatched junction bases numbered 10, after V lost 0 bases and J lost 8 bases. The CDR3 region is CASSQDPTGGRREKLFF. Here the CDR3 DNA reads TGTGCCAGCAGCCAAGACCCAACAGGGGGCAGGCGGGAAAAACTGTTTTTT.

V and J are TRBV11-2 and TRBJ2-1; 9 nucleotides match TRBD1. Losses at the gene ends were 10 bases for V and 2 bases for J; bases not matched to a gene: 6. This CDR3 spans 14 amino acids. Germline CDR1 is SGHAT and CDR2 is FQNNGV. The CDR3 spells CATATGGPYNEQFF. The CDR3 DNA is TGTGCCACCGCAACAGGGGGCCCCTACAATGAGCAGTTCTTC.

CDR3 nucleotide sequence: TGTGCCAGCAGCCTACGACCGGGACTTATATATAATTCACCCCTCCACTTT. Protein: CASSLRPGLIYNSPLHF. The chain links TRBV11-2 to TRBJ1-6; tentatively, D is TRBD1 (5 bases). V lost 5 bases and J lost 4, with 18 bases in between. From germline, CDR1 is SGHAT and CDR2 FQNNGV. The CDR3 extends over 17 amino acids. Complete variable domain (other parts from reference TRBV11-2 and TRBJ1-6): EAGVAQSPRYKIIEKRQSVAFWCNPISGHATLYWYQQILGQGPKLLIQFQNNGVVDDSQLPKDRFSAERLKGVDSTLKIQPAKLEDSAVYLCASSLRPGLIYNSPLHFGNGTRLTVT.

This chain connects TRBV4-2 to TRBJ1-5, with 7 bases lining up with TRBD1. The CDR3 has 15 residues. From germline, CDR1 is LGHNA and CDR2 YNFKEQ. The V and J ends lost 0 bases and 6 bases, in that order; junction bases with no gene match: 5. The DNA of the CDR3 is TGTGCCAGCAGCCAAGACCGGGACAGAAGTCAGCCCCAGCATTTT. Translation gives CASSQDRDRSQPQHF.